Listed here is a single T cell receptor beta chain. Germline V gene data show CDR1 as MNHEY and CDR2 as SVGAGI. V was pared by 6 bases and J by 3 bases, with 13 bases of the junction left unmatched. CDR3 length: 16 residues. This sample stems from a study of CD8+CD57+ T cells in acquired aplastic anemia. The TCR beta profiling, which covered VDJ combination and CDR3 sequence, was carried out using genomic DNA as the template. TCRdb reprocessed the reads via MiXCR and lists one record per CDR3 protein. The table records 150,000 or so distinct CDR3 sequences, about 60% of them present only once. The chain links TRBV6-5 to TRBJ1-1; 7 bases fit TRBD1. The sequencing sample was made of sorted CD4+, CD8+, or CD8+CD57+ T cells (not recorded which) from PBMCs. This TCR came from a human donor in good health. CDR3: CASSHGTGERDTEAFF. The DNA for the CDR3 is TGTGCCAGCAGCCACGGAACAGGGGAACGTGACACTGAAGCTTTCTTT.